This T cell receptor (beta chain) appears in the sequencing data of a study of radiotherapy plus CTLA-4 blockade in lung cancer. Study-wide context: Objective response was observed in about 19% of patients, and disease control in approximately 33%.

Study-level findings and limits: In blood, after radiotherapy plus ipilimumab, tumor-derived TCR clones expanded.

With respect to this clone: What it recognizes is unknown.

Germline CDR1 and CDR2: SGDLS and YYNGEE. This CDR3 spans 15 amino acids. Chemo-refractory metastatic non-small-cell lung cancer patients received focal radiation with ipilimumab CTLA-4 blockade. Profiled with immunoSEQ multiplex PCR; TCRdb holds only in-frame clones, not every one. The sample consists of approximately 34,000 clones, roughly 70% of them appearing once. This receptor was identified in a human donor with non-small cell lung cancer who had stable disease on radiotherapy plus ipilimumab. The chain joins TRBV9 to TRBJ2-5; 10 bases map to TRBD2. TRBJ2-7 matches the DNA end more closely, so the J call is doubtful. This sample comprised peripheral blood, obtained from a patient treated with radiotherapy plus ipilimumab. The DNA for the CDR3 is TGTGCCAGCAGCGTAGAGAGCGGGAGGGCCTACGAGCAGTACTTC. Amino acids: CASSVESGRAYEQYF.